These 30 T cell receptor beta chains were sequenced from one sample in a study of CD8+ T cells in alopecia areata. Reverse transcribed after extraction, RNA yielded cDNA as the sequencing template. Assay: immunoSEQ multiplex PCR; the TCRdb copy retains only in-frame clones and omits some. Altogether approximately 180,000 clones are present, around 64% being singletons, with the ten largest covering over 9.5%. The sample consisted of CD8+ T cells sorted from blood, taken at week 0. All receptors derive from a human donor with alopecia areata.

V is TRBV2 and J is TRBJ1-5, with D unclear. This CDR3 is 13 amino acids long. V was trimmed by 4 bases and J by 5 bases, leaving 9 bases between them. Per the germline V gene, CDR1 is SNHLY and CDR2 is FYNNEI. The CDR3: CASSVGWDQPQHF. The CDR3 coding sequence is TGTGCCAGCAGTGTCGGGTGGGATCAGCCCCAGCATTTT.

This clone was seen more than once but under ten times. J is TRBJ2-3 and V is TRBV19; TRBD2 might be the D (6 bases). V was pared by 5 bases and J by 4 bases, with 22 bases between. The CDR3 loop spans 17 amino acids. Germline V lookup: CDR1 LNHDA, CDR2 SQIVND (reference sequence). The CDR3 spells CASSSPWTQSGADTQYF. The CDR3 bases are TGTGCCAGTAGTTCCCCTTGGACTCAATCGGGGGCAGATACGCAGTATTTT.

The chain couples TRBV11-2 to TRBJ2-1; 12 bases are a match to TRBD2. CDR1 is SGHAT, CDR2 FQNNGV, per germline. V shed 4 bases, J shed 7 bases, and the junction held 5 bases outside the gene matches. The CDR3 length is 15 residues. The CDR3, as DNA: TGTGCCAGCAGCTACGCTAGCGGGGGGGCAAATGAGCAGTTCTTC. Its translation is CASSYASGGANEQFF. Together with reference TRBV11-2 and TRBJ2-1, the CDR3 gives the full variable domain: EAGVAQSPRYKIIEKRQSVAFWCNPISGHATLYWYQQILGQGPKLLIQFQNNGVVDDSQLPKDRFSAERLKGVDSTLKIQPAKLEDSAVYLCASSYASGGANEQFFGPGTRLTVL.

The chain has TRBV25-1 and TRBJ2-2; 9 bases agree with TRBD1. Germline V CDR1 and CDR2: MGHDK, SYGVNS. The V segment lost 3 bases and the J segment 7 bases; nucleotides outside the gene matches: 9. This CDR3 contains 16 residues. The CDR3 DNA follows: TGTGCCAGCAGTGATCGTCCCGGGACAGGGATCGGGGAGCTGTTTTTT. Its protein is CASSDRPGTGIGELFF.

J is TRBJ2-3 and V is TRBV14, with 7 nucleotides matching TRBD2. The V and J ends lost 1 base and 3 bases, in that order; junction bases with no gene match: 10. CDR1 and CDR2 (germline): SGHDN, FVKESK. The length of the CDR3 is 17 residues. The CDR3: CASSQGGGVFETDTQYF. CDR3 DNA sequence: TGTGCCAGCAGCCAAGGCGGGGGTGTCTTTGAAACAGATACGCAGTATTTT.

The chain is built from TRBV30 and TRBJ2-3; D uncertain. The CDR3 runs to 15 residues. Germline V lookup: CDR1 GTSNPN, CDR2 SVGIG (reference sequence). V shed 4 bases and J shed 2 bases, with 16 bases lying between them. The CDR3 DNA reads TGTGCCTGGACGGCAACCACCCCTTTCACAGATACGCAGTATTTT. Protein: CAWTATTPFTDTQYF.

A few counts support this clone. The V and J genes are TRBV6-4 and TRBJ1-2; tentatively, D is TRBD1 (6 bases). Trimming cost V 6 bases and J 7 bases, with 27 bases left between them. Germline CDR1 reads MRHNA; CDR2 reads SNTAGT. The CDR3 sequence is 17 residues long. This CDR3 is CASSTSHNRVPRGGYTF. The CDR3 DNA reads TGTGCCAGCAGCACCTCACATAACAGGGTACCGCGGGGTGGCTACACCTTC.

This rearrangement joins TRBV4-2 to TRBJ2-1; D unclear. CDR1 and CDR2 from the germline V gene are LGHNA and YNFKEQ. This CDR3 has 15 residues. V lost 0 bases and J 6 bases, leaving 12 bases between the germline ends. The CDR3 spells CASSQDGEIGNEQFF. The CDR3 DNA reads as TGTGCCAGCAGCCAAGATGGAGAAATTGGCAATGAGCAGTTCTTC.

J is TRBJ2-3 and V is TRBV14; D is undetermined. This CDR3 has 14 residues. Trimming took off 4 bases at V and 2 bases at J, with 10 bases between the two ends. Germline lookup yields CDR1 SGHDN and CDR2 FVKESK. In DNA form, the CDR3 reads TGTGCCAGCAGCCTACCCAGACACACAGATACGCAGTATTTT. This translates into CASSLPRHTDTQYF. Based on the CDR3 plus reference TRBV14 and TRBJ2-3, the full variable domain is EAGVTQFPSHSVIEKGQTVTLRCDPISGHDNLYWYRRVMGKEIKFLLHFVKESKQDESGMPNNRFLAERTGGTYSTLKVQPAELEDSGVYFCASSLPRHTDTQYFGPGTRLTVL.

The chain links TRBV29-1 to TRBJ1-1; 7 positions agree with TRBD1. Trimming cost V 7 bases and J 1 base; bases outside gene matches: 3. The germline gives CDR1 SQVTM, CDR2 ANQGSEA. The CDR3 covers 12 residues. The CDR3, as DNA: TGCAGCGCCCACAGGGGGAACACTGAAGCTTTCTTT. It encodes CSAHRGNTEAFF.

This clone was recorded once. The gene calls are TRBV9 and TRBJ2-1; 7 nucleotides align to TRBD2. Trimming took 4 bases from V and 7 from J; bases not matched to a gene: 8. Germline-derived CDR1 and CDR2 are SGDLS and YYNGEE. CDR3 length: 14 amino acids. The CDR3 bases are TGTGCCAGCAGCCCCAGCCATAGCGGGAATGAGCAGTTCTTC. Protein product: CASSPSHSGNEQFF.

This chain joins TRBV25-1 and TRBJ1-2; 9 nucleotides agree with TRBD1. Germline V gene data show CDR1 as MGHDK and CDR2 as SYGVNS. Trimming cost V 2 bases and J 7 bases; bases outside gene matches: 2. CDR3 length: 13 amino acids. CDR3 coding DNA: TGTGCCAGCAGTGAACCGGGACAGGGTGGCTACACCTTC. Its translation: CASSEPGQGGYTF.

The chain has TRBV10-3 and TRBJ2-5, with a possible D match to TRBD2 (6 bases). The CDR3 is 14 amino acids. Germline loops: CDR1 ENHRY, CDR2 SYGVKD. Trimming took off 7 bases at V and 5 bases at J, with 17 bases between the two ends. CDR3 sequence: CAITKAAGLETQYF. The CDR3 coding sequence is TGTGCCATCACCAAAGCAGCGGGTTTGGAGACCCAGTACTTC.

This clone was counted only a few times. The V gene is TRBV14, the J gene TRBJ2-3, with no clear D. V shed 5 bases and J shed 2 bases, with 14 bases lying between them. Germline loops: CDR1 SGHDN, CDR2 FVKESK. The CDR3 has 15 residues. CDR3 nucleotides: TGTGCCAGCAGCTCCTTCGCGCGGACCACAGATACGCAGTATTTT. This gives the protein CASSSFARTTDTQYF.

This chain joins TRBV11-2 and TRBJ2-7; D might be TRBD1 (5 bases). The V end lost 2 bases, the J end lost 4 bases, and 12 bases lay between the germline ends. Germline values: CDR1 SGHAT, CDR2 FQNNGV. The CDR3 is made up of 14 amino acids. CDR3 sequence reads: CASSLNPDRYEQYF. Here the CDR3 DNA reads TGTGCCAGCAGCTTAAATCCCGACAGATACGAGCAGTACTTC.

This chain connects TRBV27 to TRBJ1-2, with 7 positions matching TRBD1. Per the germline V gene, CDR1 is MNHEY and CDR2 is SMNVEV (reference sequence). The V segment lost 6 bases and the J segment 4 bases; nucleotides outside the gene matches: 17. The CDR3 runs to 17 residues. CDR3 nucleotide sequence: TGTGCCAGCAGGCCCGACAGGGAAGATTATCGTCGCTATGGCTACACCTTC. Translation gives CASRPDREDYRRYGYTF.

The genes are TRBV25-1 and TRBJ1-4; 10 bases line up with TRBD1. The trim removed 8 bases at V and 8 bases at J, leaving 2 bases unmatched. This CDR3 comprises 12 residues. Germline CDR1 and CDR2: MGHDK and SYGVNS. CDR3 region: CASGTGDEKLFF. CDR3 in DNA: TGTGCCAGCGGGACAGGGGACGAAAAACTGTTTTTT.

This clone was found once. This chain links TRBV4-1 with TRBJ2-7, with 8 positions matching TRBD1. J was trimmed by 3 bases and V by 0 bases; bases with no gene match: 4. The CDR3 is 15 residues long. Looked up from germline, CDR1 is MGHRA and CDR2 is YSYEKL. The CDR3, as DNA: TGCGCCAGCAGCCAAGATGTAGGACAGGGCTACGAGCAGTACTTC. Its protein is CASSQDVGQGYEQYF.

The chain couples TRBV7-9 to TRBJ2-5; D assignment may be TRBD1 or TRBD2 (6 bases each). The germline V gene encodes CDR1 SEHNR and CDR2 FQNEAQ (reference sequence). This CDR3 has 15 amino acids. Trimming stripped 5 bases from V and 5 bases from J, with 18 bases between. The CDR3 spells CASSPSGAGQETQYF. CDR3 in DNA: TGTGCCAGCAGCCCGTCGGGGGCGGGGCAGGAGACCCAGTACTTC.

The CDR3: CASSLGSKGKYEQYF. As DNA, the CDR3 is TGTGCCAGCAGCTTAGGTTCCAAGGGGAAATACGAGCAGTACTTC. The chain links TRBV13 to TRBJ2-7, with D perhaps matching TRBD1 (5 bases). The CDR3 is 15 amino acids. Germline CDR1 PRHDT, CDR2 FYEKMQ (reference sequence). Trimming shortened V by 0 bases and J by 4 bases, and 13 bases separated the two germline ends.

The J gene is TRBJ2-5, the V gene TRBV7-6; the D gene is possibly TRBD1 (6 bases). Trimming shortened V by 5 bases and J by 2 bases, and 18 bases separated the two germline ends. The length of the CDR3 is 16 residues. Germline CDR1 SGHVS, CDR2 FNYEAQ. The CDR3 DNA follows: TGTGCCAGCAGCACCCCCACGTCGGACAGTCAAGAGACCCAGTACTTC. It yields the protein CASSTPTSDSQETQYF.

The chain links TRBV29-1 to TRBJ2-3, with unresolved D. The ends were cut back, 7 bases at V and 2 bases at J, with 10 bases in the middle. The CDR3 is made up of 12 amino acids. Germline CDR1 reads SQVTM; CDR2 reads ANQGSEA. CDR3 nucleotide sequence: TGCAGCGCCGGACGAGACACAGATACGCAGTATTTT. Its protein product is CSAGRDTDTQYF.

The gene calls are TRBV27 and TRBJ2-1; D perhaps matches TRBD1 (6 bases). Between the trimmed V and J ends, which lost 0 bases and 10 bases, there was a span of 10 bases. CDR1 and CDR2 (germline): MNHEY, SMNVEV (reference sequence). The CDR3 has 13 residues. CDR3 sequence reads: CASSLSQGNEQFF. CDR3 nucleotides: TGTGCCAGCAGTTTATCACAGGGTAACGAGCAGTTCTTC.

The DNA of the CDR3 is TGCGCCAGCAGCCAAGTCGGGTACGAGCAGTACTTC. Its translation is CASSQVGYEQYF. The chain links TRBV4-1 to TRBJ2-7, with D uncertain. V was clipped by 1 base and J by 4 bases, with 5 bases between them. Germline loops: CDR1 MGHRA, CDR2 YSYEKL. This CDR3 has 12 amino acids.

The chain has TRBV29-1 and TRBJ1-5, with TRBD1 as a possible D gene (5 bases). The germline V gene encodes CDR1 SQVTM and CDR2 ANQGSEA. CDR3 size: 12 residues. The V end was cut by 3 bases, the J end by 7 bases, with 10 bases between. This chain's CDR3 is CSVEGEGQPQHF. DNA of the CDR3: TGCAGCGTTGAGGGGGAAGGACAGCCCCAGCATTTT.

The chain uses TRBV15 and TRBJ2-7; no definite D call. Trimming stripped 5 bases from V and 0 bases from J, with 11 bases between. From germline, CDR1 is LNHNV and CDR2 YYDKDF (reference sequence). This CDR3 is built from 14 residues. CDR3 in amino acids: CATSGSTTSYEQYF. The CDR3 DNA is TGTGCCACCAGCGGGTCAACCACCTCCTACGAGCAGTACTTC.

The chain joins TRBV11-2 to TRBJ1-4; TRBD1 might be the D (5 bases). Germline V gene lookup returns CDR1 SGHAT and CDR2 FQNNGV. Trimming cost V 5 bases and J 5 bases, with 18 bases left between them. The CDR3 has 16 amino acids. CDR3 sequence: CASSPGFGILNEKLFF. CDR3 sequence (DNA): TGTGCCAGCAGCCCAGGGTTCGGGATTTTGAATGAAAAACTGTTTTTT.

The rearrangement joins TRBV7-2 to TRBJ1-6, with 8 bases lining up with TRBD1. V dropped 3 bases and J dropped 6; count of bases not matched to a gene: 1. CDR3 length: 14 residues. Looked up from germline, CDR1 is SGHTA and CDR2 is FQGNSA. The CDR3 sequence: CASSLDRVNSPLHF. DNA for the CDR3: TGTGCCAGCAGCTTGGACAGGGTTAATTCACCCCTCCACTTT.

CDR3 DNA: TGTGCCAGCAGCTTAGGAGCGGGTAATCTCCCGCTCAATGAGCAGTTCTTC. Protein: CASSLGAGNLPLNEQFF. V and J are TRBV7-6 and TRBJ2-1; D may be TRBD2 (6 bases). Trimming removed 1 base at V and 6 bases at J, with 19 bases between. This CDR3 spans 17 amino acids. Germline V gene data show CDR1 as SGHVS and CDR2 as FNYEAQ. Looking up the rest from reference TRBV7-6 and TRBJ2-1 gives the full variable domain: GAGVSQSPRYKVTKRGQDVALRCDPISGHVSLYWYRQALGQGPEFLTYFNYEAQQDKSGLPNDRFSAERPEGSISTLTIQRTEQRDSAMYRCASSLGAGNLPLNEQFFGPGTRLTVL.

This chain links TRBV30 with TRBJ2-7; 8 bases are a match to TRBD2. The trim removed 8 bases at V and 5 bases at J, leaving 8 bases unmatched. The CDR3 is made up of 12 amino acids. Germline values: CDR1 GTSNPN, CDR2 SVGIG (reference sequence). The CDR3 DNA reads TGTGCCATCCGGGAGGGCCCCAACGAGCAGTACTTC. Translation: CAIREGPNEQYF.